One and the same sample provided the 27 T cell receptor beta chains below, sequenced in a study of T cells after yellow fever vaccination. TCRdb independently ran MiXCR on the 5' RACE reads; one entry per CDR3 protein. The repertoire holds under 600,000 distinct CDR3 sequences, with roughly 14% as singletons. Sequencing was performed on PBMCs, taken on the day of the yellow fever booster vaccination. These receptors were collected from a man aged 25-45 years who received the YFV17D yellow fever vaccine.

This clonotype was counted at least ten times. The chain couples TRBV5-6 to TRBJ2-7, with unresolved D. Germline V gene sequence: CDR1 SGHDT, CDR2 YYEEEE. The CDR3 is 13 amino acids. The germline V and J ends were trimmed by 6 bases and 0 bases, with 10 bases remaining between them. The CDR3 sequence is CASIAESSYEQYF. The CDR3 region has the DNA TGTGCCAGCATCGCCGAAAGCTCCTACGAGCAGTACTTC.

This chain uses TRBV14 with TRBJ1-4; 9 nucleotides match TRBD1. There are 19 residues in the CDR3. Germline CDR1 is SGHDN and CDR2 is FVKESK. After removal of 2 bases from V and 0 bases from J, the junction contained 10 bases not matched to a gene. CDR3 bases: TGTGCCAGCAGCCAACAACTCGGGACAGGGCGTGCAACTAATGAAAAACTGTTTTTT. Translating it yields CASSQQLGTGRATNEKLFF.

This clonotype has more than one count but fewer than ten. The chain joins TRBV13 to TRBJ2-5; 8 bases match TRBD1. Per germline, CDR1 PRHDT and CDR2 FYEKMQ (reference sequence). V lost 3 bases and J lost 2; bases outside the gene matches: 8. The CDR3 has 16 amino acids. The CDR3 region is CASSLNWGQAQETQYF. The CDR3 nucleotides are TGTGCCAGCAGCTTGAACTGGGGACAGGCTCAAGAGACCCAGTACTTC.

CDR3 nucleotide sequence: TGTGCCAGCAGCTCCCCAGGACTAGCGGAGTACACAGATACGCAGTATTTT. Translation gives CASSSPGLAEYTDTQYF. The chain is built from TRBV7-6 and TRBJ2-3; 10 positions match TRBD2. Looked up from germline, CDR1 is SGHVS and CDR2 is FNYEAQ. With V trimmed by 4 bases and J by 2 bases, 9 bases remained unmatched. This CDR3 is built from 17 residues.

This clonotype was seen only a few times. The J gene is TRBJ2-3, the V gene TRBV20-1; either TRBD1 or TRBD2 may supply D (5 bases each). Trimming shortened V by 6 bases and J by 3 bases, and 16 bases separated the two germline ends. Germline CDR1 reads DFQATT; CDR2 reads SNEGSKA (reference sequence). The CDR3 is 14 residues long. CDR3 in DNA: TGCAGTGCCTCGGGACCCCGTGGAACAGATACGCAGTATTTT. Amino acid sequence: CSASGPRGTDTQYF.

The chain employs TRBV20-1 and TRBJ2-7; D is uncertain. Germline CDR1 is DFQATT and CDR2 is SNEGSKA (reference sequence). The V gene lost 1 base and the J gene lost 7 bases, with 14 bases spanning the gap. This CDR3 region has 13 residues. CDR3 in DNA: TGCAGTGCTAGAGGGCAGAACCTCGGGGAGCAGTACTTC. It yields the protein CSARGQNLGEQYF.

The V call is TRBV7-2, the J call TRBJ2-1; D might be TRBD1 or TRBD2, each matching 5 bases. Germline assignment: CDR1 SGHTA and CDR2 FQGNSA. V lost 5 bases to trimming and J lost 9 bases, with 8 bases between them. The CDR3 covers 11 residues. The CDR3 DNA follows: TGTGCCAGCAGCCAGAGGGGTGAGCAGTTCTTC. Translation gives CASSQRGEQFF. The variable domain in full, completed from reference TRBV7-2 and TRBJ2-1, reads GAGVSQSPSNKVTEKGKDVELRCDPISGHTALYWYRQSLGQGLEFLIYFQGNSAPDKSGLPSDRFSAERTGGSVSTLTIQRTQQEDSAVYLCASSQRGEQFFGPGTRLTVL.

There are a few counts of this clonotype. CDR3 coding DNA: TGTGCCAGCAGCCAAACAGGGGTTGCTCAGCCCCAGCATTTT. The encoded protein is CASSQTGVAQPQHF. The chain joins TRBV3-1 to TRBJ1-5; 7 bases agree with TRBD1. Trimming cost V 2 bases and J 6 bases; bases outside gene matches: 4. CDR3 length: 14 residues. CDR1 is LGHDT and CDR2 is YNNKEL in the germline V gene (reference sequence).

V gene TRBV11-2 combines with J gene TRBJ2-2; D possibly corresponds to TRBD1 (5 bases). Germline CDR1 and CDR2: SGHAT and FQNNGV. This CDR3 comprises 16 residues. V lost 1 base and J lost 1, with 10 bases in between. The CDR3 DNA follows: TGTGCCAGCAGCTTAGTTTCAGGGCGGAACACCGGGGAGCTGTTTTTT. Translated, it gives CASSLVSGRNTGELFF.

The V and J genes are TRBV2 and TRBJ2-7; 11 positions match TRBD2. V trimming: 7 bases; J trimming: 1 base; junction bases outside the gene matches: 9. The CDR3 runs to 16 residues. CDR1 and CDR2 from the germline V gene are SNHLY and FYNNEI. The chain's CDR3 is CASNLPTSGSSYEQYF. Written as DNA, the CDR3 is TGTGCCAGCAACCTACCCACTAGCGGGAGTTCCTACGAGCAGTACTTC.

The chain combines TRBV2 with TRBJ1-1, with D possibly TRBD1 on 6 matching bases. There are 15 residues in the CDR3. Germline loops: CDR1 SNHLY, CDR2 FYNNEI. V was cut by 1 base and J by 5 bases, with 14 bases left in between. CDR3 protein: CASSEGRGRGTEAFF. The CDR3 nucleotides are TGTGCCAGCAGTGAAGGTCGGGGGCGAGGGACTGAAGCTTTCTTT.

This clonotype was recorded a few times. The rearrangement links TRBV21-1 to TRBJ1-3. TRBV21-1 is reported as a pseudogene. CDR3 length: 16 amino acids. The CDR3 protein is CASSVRSRGGGNTIYF. In DNA form, the CDR3 reads TGTGCCAGCAGCGTACGAAGTCGGGGAGGAGGAAACACCATATATTTT.

The V call is TRBV2, the J call TRBJ1-5; D not certain. Germline V gene sequence: CDR1 SNHLY, CDR2 FYNNEI. CDR3 length equals 14 residues. The ends were cut back, 4 bases at V and 6 bases at J, with 13 bases in the middle. CDR3 protein: CASSVGGKGQPQHF. DNA of the CDR3: TGTGCCAGCAGTGTGGGAGGGAAGGGTCAGCCCCAGCATTTT.

The chain joins TRBV6-6 to TRBJ2-7; D is unresolved. CDR1 is MNHNY and CDR2 is SVGAGI in the germline V gene (reference sequence). This CDR3 has 11 amino acids. V lost 8 bases and J lost 5, with 10 bases in between. The CDR3 spells CASEENNEQYF. CDR3 sequence (DNA): TGTGCCAGCGAGGAAAATAACGAGCAGTACTTC.

This clonotype was picked up a small number of times. The J gene is TRBJ1-1, the V gene TRBV7-8; no firm D call. The length of the CDR3 is 15 residues. The germline V gene encodes CDR1 SGHVS and CDR2 FQNEAQ. V was pared by 0 bases and J by 0 bases, with 8 bases between. CDR3 in amino acids: CASSLAVNMNTEAFF. CDR3 nucleotide sequence: TGTGCCAGCAGCTTAGCTGTAAATATGAACACTGAAGCTTTCTTT.

This clonotype was seen a handful of times. The chain joins TRBV7-2 to TRBJ2-6; 7 bases map to TRBD2. Germline loops: CDR1 SGHTA, CDR2 FQGNSA. This CDR3 spans 14 amino acids. This chain's CDR3 is CAGRGNSGANVLTF. DNA for the CDR3: TGTGCTGGGAGGGGAAACTCTGGGGCCAACGTCCTGACTTTC.

The chain has TRBV28 and TRBJ2-3, with D uncertain. Between the trimmed V and J ends, which lost 8 bases and 2 bases, there was a span of 11 bases. The CDR3 loop spans 13 amino acids. The germline CDR1 and CDR2 sequences are MDHEN and SYDVKM. The CDR3 coding sequence is TGTGCCAGCCGACCCCGGTTCACAGATACGCAGTATTTT. The encoded protein is CASRPRFTDTQYF.

There are a few counts of this clonotype. The V and J genes are TRBV20-1 and TRBJ2-5; D perhaps matches TRBD2 (6 bases). Trimming cost V 4 bases and J 5 bases, with 14 bases left between them. The length of the CDR3 is 13 residues. Per the germline V gene, CDR1 is DFQATT and CDR2 is SNEGSKA (reference sequence). Here the CDR3 DNA reads TGCAGTGCTACACAGGAGGGCCACGAGACCCAGTACTTC. Translation: CSATQEGHETQYF.

This clonotype has a handful of counts. The chain is built from TRBV5-4 and TRBJ2-7, with D perhaps TRBD1 (6 bases). The V gene lost 2 bases and the J gene lost 3 bases, with 15 bases spanning the gap. Germline CDR1 is SGHNT and CDR2 is YYREEE (reference sequence). The CDR3 covers 15 residues. The CDR3 DNA follows: TGTGCCAGCAGCTTCACTACAGGGACCTACTACGAGCAGTACTTC. Translating it yields CASSFTTGTYYEQYF. The complete variable domain, with remaining parts taken from reference TRBV5-4 and TRBJ2-7, reads ETGVTQSPTHLIKTRGQQVTLRCSSQSGHNTVSWYQQALGQGPQFIFQYYREEENGRGNFPPRFSGLQFPNYSSELNVNALELDDSALYLCASSFTTGTYYEQYFGPGTRLTVT.

In this sample, this clonotype turned up a few times. CDR3 residues: CASSFTPAGHEQFF. The DNA of the CDR3 is TGCGCCAGCAGCTTCACTCCAGCCGGGCATGAGCAGTTCTTC. The rearrangement joins TRBV5-1 to TRBJ2-1; D ambiguous. V dropped 2 bases and J dropped 8 bases, with 14 bases sitting between them. There are 14 residues in the CDR3. Looked up from germline, CDR1 is SGHRS and CDR2 is YFSETQ.

This rearrangement joins TRBV29-1 to TRBJ2-3, with D perhaps TRBD2 (6 bases). Germline V lookup: CDR1 SQVTM, CDR2 ANQGSEA. Trimming stripped 6 bases from V and 1 base from J, with 20 bases between. CDR3 size: 16 residues. The CDR3 region is CSVLEWRELGTDTQYF. For the CDR3, the DNA is TGCAGCGTCCTTGAGTGGAGGGAGTTGGGCACAGATACGCAGTATTTT.

The genes are TRBV10-3 and TRBJ2-7; D gene unclear. This CDR3 has 14 amino acids. Per germline, CDR1 ENHRY and CDR2 SYGVKD. Trimming left V 4 bases short and J 2 bases short, with 12 bases between. The CDR3 DNA reads TGTGCCATCAGTGCCGACGGAGTTACCTACGAGCAGTACTTC. Translating gives CAISADGVTYEQYF.

This clonotype was counted a few times. The chain is built from TRBV14 and TRBJ2-4; D may be TRBD2 (6 bases). V gave up 1 base and J gave up 6 bases, with 25 bases separating them. The V gene's germline CDR1 is SGHDN and CDR2 FVKESK. CDR3 length: 19 residues. The CDR3 DNA follows: TGTGCCAGCAGCCAAGGGGACTTGGGGGACGGACGATTTAGAAACATTCAGTACTTC. Its protein is CASSQGDLGDGRFRNIQYF. Drawing the rest from reference TRBV14 and TRBJ2-4, the complete variable domain is EAGVTQFPSHSVIEKGQTVTLRCDPISGHDNLYWYRRVMGKEIKFLLHFVKESKQDESGMPNNRFLAERTGGTYSTLKVQPAELEDSGVYFCASSQGDLGDGRFRNIQYFGAGTRLSVL.

The gene calls are TRBV30 and TRBJ1-2; D is undetermined. Per germline, CDR1 GTSNPN and CDR2 SVGIG (reference sequence). This CDR3 comprises 12 residues. V dropped 0 bases and J dropped 10 bases, with 12 bases sitting between them. The CDR3 DNA reads as TGTGCCTGGAGTGTATACAGCTCCCCCTACACCTTC. Translated, it gives CAWSVYSSPYTF.

This clonotype was counted between two and nine times. The chain combines TRBV11-2 with TRBJ2-3, with no clear D. Germline CDR1 is SGHAT and CDR2 is FQNNGV. The V end was cut by 10 bases, the J end by 6 bases, with 8 bases between. CDR3 size: 10 residues. CDR3 in amino acids: CATLGDTQYF. For the CDR3, the DNA is TGTGCCACCCTGGGGGATACGCAGTATTTT. The complete variable domain, with remaining parts taken from reference TRBV11-2 and TRBJ2-3, reads EAGVAQSPRYKIIEKRQSVAFWCNPISGHATLYWYQQILGQGPKLLIQFQNNGVVDDSQLPKDRFSAERLKGVDSTLKIQPAKLEDSAVYLCATLGDTQYFGPGTRLTVL.

This clonotype was seen a few times. The V and J genes are TRBV13 and TRBJ2-5; TRBD2 agrees at 7 bases. V shed 10 bases and J 7 bases; nucleotides not matched to a gene: 18. Looked up from germline, CDR1 is PRHDT and CDR2 is FYEKMQ (reference sequence). CDR3 length equals 15 residues. CDR3: CATRGGRAPRGTQYF. CDR3 in DNA: TGTGCCACCCGCGGCGGGAGAGCTCCCCGTGGGACCCAGTACTTC.

Only a few counts were recorded for this clonotype. The V gene is TRBV28, the J gene TRBJ2-3; tentative D call: TRBD1 (6 bases). Germline-derived CDR1 and CDR2 are MDHEN and SYDVKM. The V end was cut by 3 bases, the J end by 5 bases, with 15 bases between. The CDR3 totals 15 residues. The CDR3 DNA reads as TGTGCCAGCAGTTTTAATCGCCTAGGGGGAGATACGCAGTATTTT. Amino acids: CASSFNRLGGDTQYF.